One sample yielded the 27 T cell receptor beta chains listed below, sequenced in a study of T cells in Graves' hyperthyroidism and ophthalmopathy. Amplification of TCR beta CDR3 regions used RNA as the template. The study used the HTBI primer set for a first-round RT-PCR of the TCR CDR3. TCRdb itself ran the multiplex PCR reads through MiXCR, one entry per CDR3 protein. The sample lists a few hundred thousand distinct CDR3 sequences; approximately 13% were seen once. Sequencing was performed on blood. The receptors here all came from a young man with Graves' hyperthyroidism that later progressed to Graves' ophthalmopathy.

At least ten counts were recorded for this clonotype. This rearrangement joins TRBV20-1 to TRBJ2-3; D is undetermined. V dropped 5 bases and J dropped 10 bases, with 4 bases sitting between them. Germline V gene sequence: CDR1 DFQATT, CDR2 SNEGSKA (reference sequence). This CDR3 is built from 8 residues. The CDR3 nucleotides read TGCAGTGCTGAGGCGCAGTATTTT. Translation: CSAEAQYF.

Only a few counts were recorded for this clonotype. This chain links TRBV6-1 with TRBJ1-2; D call uncertain. Germline lookup yields CDR1 MNHNS and CDR2 SASEGT. V dropped 0 bases and J dropped 4 bases, with 12 bases sitting between them. The CDR3 consists of 15 residues. CDR3 coding DNA: TGTGCCAGCAGTGAAGCCGGCAGTAGATCCTATGGCTACACCTTC. This encodes CASSEAGSRSYGYTF.

This chain links TRBV6-1 with TRBJ2-6; 7 bases line up with TRBD2. Germline CDR1 reads MNHNS; CDR2 reads SASEGT. The J segment lost 0 bases and the V segment lost 3 bases, leaving 5 bases of the junction unmatched. The CDR3 totals 17 residues. This CDR3 reads CASSEGGTSSGANVLTF. DNA for the CDR3: TGTGCCAGCAGTGAGGGGGGGACGAGCTCTGGGGCCAACGTCCTGACTTTC.

This clonotype has just a few counts. This chain links TRBV27 with TRBJ2-1; D possibly corresponds to TRBD1 (6 bases). The CDR3 runs 14 residues. V lost 2 bases and J lost 12, with 17 bases in between. CDR1 and CDR2 from the germline V gene are MNHEY and SMNVEV (reference sequence). This CDR3 is CASSLRTDLKAQFF. As DNA, the CDR3 is TGTGCCAGCAGTTTAAGGACAGATCTAAAGGCGCAGTTCTTC.

This clonotype was seen only once. Given a much more abundant clone one base away, this may be a read error. V is TRBV7-9 and J is TRBJ2-7; no clear D. This CDR3 has 12 residues. V was pared by 5 bases and J by 5 bases, with 10 bases between. Germline CDR1 and CDR2: SEHNR and FQNEAQ (reference sequence). The CDR3 DNA is TGTGCCAGCAGCCCCGGCAGGAACGAGCAGTACTTC. It yields the protein CASSPGRNEQYF.

In this sample, this clonotype turned up a few times. The J gene is TRBJ1-5, the V gene TRBV7-8, with D perhaps TRBD1 (5 bases). This CDR3 region has 13 residues. Germline V gene lookup returns CDR1 SGHVS and CDR2 FQNEAQ. V shed 6 bases and J shed 11 bases, with 17 bases lying between them. The CDR3, as DNA: TGTGCCAGCAGGATGGGGGAGGCCCAGGCCCAGCATTTT. This translates into CASRMGEAQAQHF.

This clonotype was detected ten times or more. The gene calls are TRBV20-1 and TRBJ2-7; TRBD1 matches at 8 bases. V gave up 0 bases and J gave up 5 bases; unmatched junction bases: 9. The CDR3 sequence is 15 residues long. Germline V gene sequence: CDR1 DFQATT, CDR2 SNEGSKA (reference sequence). In nucleotides, the CDR3 is TGCAGTGCTAGAGATGGTCCAGGGACAGGCGACGAGCAGTACTTC. Translated, it gives CSARDGPGTGDEQYF.

This clonotype was picked up a small number of times. The rearrangement joins TRBV3-1 to TRBJ2-5, with D possibly TRBD2 on 6 matching bases. In germline, CDR1 is LGHDT, CDR2 YNNKEL (reference sequence). The V gene lost 3 bases and the J gene lost 4 bases, with 6 bases spanning the gap. The CDR3 is made up of 12 amino acids. The CDR3 protein is CASSQGGETQYF. CDR3 nucleotides: TGTGCCAGCAGCCAGGGGGGAGAGACCCAGTACTTC.

This clonotype turned up a few times. The chain recombines TRBV4-1 with TRBJ2-7, with D unclear. The CDR3 spans 12 residues. Germline values: CDR1 MGHRA, CDR2 YSYEKL. The V and J ends lost 3 bases and 7 bases respectively, with 10 bases between them. The DNA of the CDR3 is TGCGCCAGCAGCCAGCCCCTGGGGGAGCAGTACTTC. Its translation is CASSQPLGEQYF.

The chain carries TRBV6-2 or TRBV6-3 and TRBJ2-2; possible D gene TRBD1, 7 bases. Deletions cut 8 bases from V and 3 bases from J, with 10 bases between. The CDR3 spans 13 residues. The V gene's germline CDR1 is MNHEY and CDR2 SVGEGT. The CDR3 DNA reads TGTGCCAGCCGGGGGACAGACACCGGGGAGCTGTTTTTT. This translates into CASRGTDTGELFF.

V gene TRBV27 combines with J gene TRBJ2-5; perhaps TRBD1 as D (6 bases). Germline CDR1 reads MNHEY; CDR2 reads SMNVEV (reference sequence). The CDR3 is made up of 16 amino acids. Trimming pared 4 bases from V and 4 bases from J, leaving 19 bases between. The CDR3: CASSSYSQGWGETQYF. The CDR3, as DNA: TGTGCCAGCAGTTCGTACTCACAGGGTTGGGGAGAGACCCAGTACTTC.

This clonotype was recorded many times. The rearrangement joins TRBV2 to TRBJ2-5, with D perhaps TRBD1 or TRBD2 (7 bases each). Germline V lookup: CDR1 SNHLY, CDR2 FYNNEI. The CDR3 length is 16 residues. Trimming stripped 4 bases from V and 2 bases from J, with 17 bases between. CDR3 in amino acids: CASSGRDSGIQETQYF. The CDR3 DNA reads as TGTGCCAGCAGTGGCCGGGACAGCGGGATACAAGAGACCCAGTACTTC.

Written as DNA, the CDR3 is TGTGCCAGCAGCCCCCAGGGGGGCCCGAGTACCGGGGAGCTGTTTTTT. Amino acids: CASSPQGGPSTGELFF. The gene calls are TRBV9 and TRBJ2-2; TRBD1 might be the D (7 bases). CDR1 SGDLS and CDR2 YYNGEE come from the germline V gene. The V end lost 4 bases, the J end lost 5 bases, and 18 bases lay between the germline ends. This CDR3 region has 16 residues.

This clonotype was seen at least ten times. The V call is TRBV20-1, the J call TRBJ1-6; TRBD1 matches 7 bases. The junction had 9 bases not matched to a gene; V was cut back by 3 bases and J by 7 bases. The CDR3 runs 15 residues. Germline CDR1 and CDR2: DFQATT and SNEGSKA (reference sequence). CDR3 amino acids: CSARMPGQTNSPLHF. CDR3 in DNA: TGCAGTGCTAGGATGCCGGGACAGACAAATTCACCCCTCCACTTT.

With respect to this clonotype: This may stem from a read error, because a much larger clone lies one nucleotide away. The rearrangement uses TRBV12-5 and TRBJ2-7; maybe TRBD1 (6 bases). V was cut by 5 bases and J by 7 bases, with 12 bases left in between. The CDR3 totals 12 residues. CDR1 and CDR2 from the germline V gene are LGHNT and FRNRAP. As DNA, the CDR3 is TGTGCTAGTGGTCCCGGACAGAGGGAGCAGTACTTC. Translation gives CASGPGQREQYF.

This chain links TRBV7-2 with TRBJ2-7; no reliable D call. With 1 base removed from V and 6 bases from J, the gap between germline ends came to 13 bases. CDR1 is SGHTA and CDR2 is FQGNSA in the germline V gene. The CDR3 consists of 14 residues. CDR3 coding DNA: TGTGCCAGCAGCTTAGGAGTCTCTGTGGCCGAGCAGTACTTC. It encodes CASSLGVSVAEQYF.

This clonotype was picked up a small number of times. The chain carries TRBV3-1 and TRBJ2-1; TRBD2 might be the D (6 bases). The CDR3 is made up of 15 amino acids. From germline, CDR1 is LGHDT and CDR2 YNNKEL (reference sequence). The V end lost 3 bases, the J end lost 12 bases, and 21 bases lay between the germline ends. The CDR3 DNA follows: TGTGCCAGCAGCCAGGGCGCCAGAGGTTGGGGAGGGCAGTTCTTC. This sequence encodes CASSQGARGWGGQFF.

Ten or more counts support this clonotype. V and J are TRBV12-5 and TRBJ1-4; the D is unclear. CDR3 length: 13 residues. Germline V CDR1 and CDR2: LGHNT, FRNRAP. V lost 2 bases and J lost 4, with 5 bases in between. DNA for the CDR3: TGTGCTAGTGGTTTGCGGTATAATGAAAAACTGTTTTTT. Amino acids: CASGLRYNEKLFF. Drawing the rest from reference TRBV12-5 and TRBJ1-4, the complete variable domain is DARVTQTPRHKVTEMGQEVTMRCQPILGHNTVFWYRQTMMQGLELLAYFRNRAPLDDSGMPKDRFSAEMPDATLATLKIQPSEPRDSAVYFCASGLRYNEKLFFGSGTQLSVL.

This chain joins TRBV20-1 and TRBJ2-1, with D perhaps assigned TRBD1 or TRBD2 (5 bases each). V dropped 4 bases and J dropped 4 bases, with 17 bases sitting between them. The V gene's germline CDR1 is DFQATT and CDR2 SNEGSKA (reference sequence). The CDR3 has 15 amino acids. The CDR3 DNA sequence: TGCAGTGCTACCGAGGGACGGTACTCGTACAATGAGCAGTTCTTC. Encoded protein: CSATEGRYSYNEQFF.

In this sample, this clonotype turned up many times. The CDR3 protein is CASSWTGENQPQHF. CDR3 DNA: TGCGCCAGCAGCTGGACAGGGGAAAATCAGCCCCAGCATTTT. The rearrangement joins TRBV5-1 to TRBJ1-5, with 9 positions matching TRBD1. Per germline, CDR1 SGHRS and CDR2 YFSETQ. V was pared by 3 bases and J by 4 bases, with 2 bases of the junction left unmatched. The CDR3 totals 14 residues. The full variable domain, rest sourced from reference TRBV5-1 and TRBJ1-5, is KAGVTQTPRYLIKTRGQQVTLSCSPISGHRSVSWYQQTPGQGLQFLFEYFSETQRNKGNFPGRFSGRQFSNSRSEMNVSTLELGDSALYLCASSWTGENQPQHFGDGTRLSIL.

Note on this clonotype: Given a much more abundant clone one base away, this may be a read error. The J gene is TRBJ2-7, the V gene TRBV20-1, with 8 nucleotides matching TRBD2. The CDR3 runs to 15 residues. V gave up 1 base and J gave up 2 bases; unmatched junction bases: 7. The germline V gene encodes CDR1 DFQATT and CDR2 SNEGSKA (reference sequence). The CDR3 reads CSARAEWRGAYEQYF. CDR3 DNA sequence: TGCAGTGCTAGAGCAGAGTGGCGGGGGGCCTACGAGCAGTACTTC.

The chain combines TRBV4-1 with TRBJ2-7, with no clear D. The CDR3 contains 14 residues. V lost 1 base and J 6 bases, leaving 13 bases between the germline ends. CDR1 is MGHRA, CDR2 YSYEKL, per germline. CDR3 sequence: CASSQGGTRIEQYF. The CDR3 nucleotides are TGCGCCAGCAGCCAAGGGGGAACGAGAATCGAGCAGTACTTC.

This clonotype has a count of ten or more. This chain uses TRBV28 with TRBJ1-5; D is perhaps TRBD1 (5 bases). The germline CDR1 and CDR2 sequences are MDHEN and SYDVKM. The CDR3 sequence is 12 residues long. With 7 bases removed from V and 9 bases from J, the gap between germline ends came to 13 bases. The DNA for the CDR3 is TGTGCCAGCAACTTCCCGCAGGGGCCCCAGCATTTT. This sequence encodes CASNFPQGPQHF.

The table lists this clonotype with many counts. The chain joins TRBV20-1 to TRBJ2-1; 7 bases match TRBD1. The V gene end was trimmed by 5 bases and the J gene end by 2 bases; junction bases not matched to a gene: 6. Germline CDR1 is DFQATT and CDR2 is SNEGSKA (reference sequence). The length of the CDR3 is 14 residues. In DNA form, the CDR3 reads TGCAGTGCTCCAGACAGGGTAACCTACAATGAGCAGTTCTTC. It yields the protein CSAPDRVTYNEQFF.

This clonotype has a count of ten or more. The chain uses TRBV28 and TRBJ1-2; a weak D match, TRBD1 (5 bases). The CDR3 consists of 15 residues. Trimming removed 6 bases at V and 4 bases at J, with 18 bases between. In germline, CDR1 is MDHEN, CDR2 SYDVKM. In nucleotides, the CDR3 is TGTGCCAGCAGCCTACTGGGGGGAGATGGCTATGGCTACACCTTC. This gives the protein CASSLLGGDGYGYTF.

This clonotype was seen a handful of times. This sequence joins TRBV9 and TRBJ2-5, with D perhaps matching TRBD1 (5 bases). V was shortened by 0 bases and J by 3 bases, with 9 bases between the two germline ends. Germline CDR1 and CDR2: SGDLS and YYNGEE. The CDR3 extends over 14 amino acids. The CDR3 spells CASSVEGREETQYF. The CDR3 coding sequence is TGTGCCAGCAGCGTAGAGGGCAGGGAAGAGACCCAGTACTTC. The entire variable domain, with the rest obtained from reference TRBV9 and TRBJ2-5, is as follows: DSGVTQTPKHLITATGQRVTLRCSPRSGDLSVYWYQQSLDQGLQFLIQYYNGEERAKGNILERFSAQQFPDLHSELNLSSLELGDSALYFCASSVEGREETQYFGPGTRLLVL.

The table lists this clonotype with a few counts. The V and J genes are TRBV6-1 and TRBJ1-1, with D possibly being TRBD1 (5 bases). This CDR3 comprises 19 residues. Germline lookup yields CDR1 MNHNS and CDR2 SASEGT. The ends were cut back, 6 bases at V and 4 bases at J, with 30 bases in the middle. The CDR3 nucleotides are TGTGCCAGCAGCCCTAACTCTATTAGGGTTTGGGGAGGGACCACTGAAGCTTTCTTT. Its protein product is CASSPNSIRVWGGTTEAFF.